The 20 T cell receptor beta chains given below trace back to one sample, sequenced in a study of T cells in Graves' hyperthyroidism and ophthalmopathy. RNA transcripts served as the template for amplifying TCR beta CDR3 regions. First-round RT-PCR with HTBI primers amplified the TCR CDR3 region. From the multiplex PCR reads, TCRdb called clonotypes with MiXCR, one entry per CDR3 protein. The table has over 200,000 distinct CDR3 sequences, about 16% seen once; the top ten hold roughly 44%. The sequencing sample was made of blood. All receptors derive from a man aged 35 to 55 with Graves' hyperthyroidism.

This clonotype was observed at least ten times. The chain couples TRBV20-1 to TRBJ1-1; 9 positions agree with TRBD1. This CDR3 spans 15 amino acids. The germline gives CDR1 DFQATT, CDR2 SNEGSKA (reference sequence). V shed 1 base, J shed 1 base, and the junction held 4 bases outside the gene matches. CDR3 sequence reads: CSARGRDRANTEAFF. The DNA of the CDR3 is TGCAGTGCTAGAGGGCGGGACAGGGCGAACACTGAAGCTTTCTTT.

J is TRBJ1-1 and V is TRBV9; TRBD1 matches at 11 bases. J was trimmed by 6 bases and V by 0 bases; bases with no gene match: 13. CDR1 is SGDLS, CDR2 YYNGEE, per germline. This CDR3 is built from 18 residues. The CDR3 spells CASSVVAGTGGGRPEAFF. CDR3 DNA sequence: TGTGCCAGCAGCGTAGTCGCTGGGACAGGGGGAGGAAGGCCTGAAGCTTTCTTT.

This clonotype was recorded many times. In DNA form, the CDR3 reads TGCGCCAGCAGGTTGACAGGGGCAGCTAACTATGGCTACACCTTC. It yields the protein CASRLTGAANYGYTF. The chain links TRBV5-1 to TRBJ1-2, with TRBD1 matching 8 bases. CDR1 is SGHRS, CDR2 YFSETQ, per germline. This CDR3 is built from 15 residues. J lost 0 bases, V lost 5 bases, and 6 bases had no gene match.

The V and J genes are TRBV5-1 and TRBJ1-1, with 9 bases aligning to TRBD1. The CDR3 loop spans 12 amino acids. V gave up 3 bases and J gave up 10 bases; unmatched junction bases: 4. Looked up from germline, CDR1 is SGHRS and CDR2 is YFSETQ. The CDR3 nucleotides read TGCGCCAGCAGCTCGGACAGGGGCGCAGCTTTCTTT. It translates to CASSSDRGAAFF. Variable domain in full (rest from reference TRBV5-1 and TRBJ1-1): KAGVTQTPRYLIKTRGQQVTLSCSPISGHRSVSWYQQTPGQGLQFLFEYFSETQRNKGNFPGRFSGRQFSNSRSEMNVSTLELGDSALYLCASSSDRGAAFFGQGTRLTVV.

This clonotype came up many times. In DNA form, the CDR3 reads TGCAGTGCTCTCTACCAGAACTCTGGAAACACCATATATTTT. Its translation is CSALYQNSGNTIYF. This chain uses TRBV20-1 with TRBJ1-3; D ambiguous. The CDR3 is 14 residues long. Germline-derived CDR1 and CDR2 are DFQATT and SNEGSKA (reference sequence). The germline V and J ends were trimmed by 5 bases and 0 bases, with 11 bases remaining between them.

J is TRBJ2-1 and V is TRBV3-1; possible D gene TRBD2, 5 bases. V lost 4 bases to trimming and J lost 0 bases, with 13 bases between them. In germline, CDR1 is LGHDT, CDR2 YNNKEL (reference sequence). The CDR3 contains 16 residues. This chain's CDR3 is CASSLKRRSSYNEQFF. The CDR3 DNA reads as TGTGCCAGCAGCCTTAAGCGGCGAAGCTCCTACAATGAGCAGTTCTTC.

This clonotype was seen ten or more times. The V and J genes are TRBV5-1 and TRBJ2-3; D ambiguous. This CDR3 spans 11 amino acids. Germline-derived CDR1 and CDR2 are SGHRS and YFSETQ. Trimming removed 2 bases at V and 5 bases at J, with 3 bases between. CDR3 DNA: TGCGCCAGCAGCTTTAGAGATACGCAGTATTTT. Translating gives CASSFRDTQYF. Using reference TRBV5-1 and TRBJ2-3 for the parts outside the CDR3, the full variable domain is KAGVTQTPRYLIKTRGQQVTLSCSPISGHRSVSWYQQTPGQGLQFLFEYFSETQRNKGNFPGRFSGRQFSNSRSEMNVSTLELGDSALYLCASSFRDTQYFGPGTRLTVL.

This clonotype was picked up a small number of times. This chain links TRBV6-5 with TRBJ1-6; 8 bases match TRBD1. The CDR3 has 16 residues. V gave up 7 bases and J gave up 9 bases; unmatched junction bases: 14. CDR1 is MNHEY and CDR2 is SVGAGI in the germline V gene. The CDR3 reads CASTLEGQGNVSPLHF. CDR3 in DNA: TGTGCCAGCACTTTAGAAGGACAGGGTAACGTTTCACCCCTCCACTTT.

The sample holds a few counts of this clonotype. The chain combines TRBV27 with TRBJ2-7, with a tentative D call TRBD1 (5 bases). Germline CDR1 is MNHEY and CDR2 is SMNVEV (reference sequence). The length of the CDR3 is 14 residues. Deletions cut 3 bases from V and 5 bases from J, with 14 bases between. The chain's CDR3 is CASSLGRVFHEQYF. DNA of the CDR3: TGTGCCAGCAGTTTGGGCAGGGTGTTCCACGAGCAGTACTTC.

The rearrangement links TRBV9 to TRBJ1-1; D gene ambiguous. The V gene's germline CDR1 is SGDLS and CDR2 YYNGEE. V lost 0 bases and J lost 10, with 19 bases in between. The length of the CDR3 is 15 residues. CDR3 in DNA: TGTGCCAGCAGCGTAGACCCAGGACCGACTCTCGGAGCTTTCTTT. It yields the protein CASSVDPGPTLGAFF. Supplemented by reference TRBV9 and TRBJ1-1, the full variable domain reads DSGVTQTPKHLITATGQRVTLRCSPRSGDLSVYWYQQSLDQGLQFLIQYYNGEERAKGNILERFSAQQFPDLHSELNLSSLELGDSALYFCASSVDPGPTLGAFFGQGTRLTVV.

This clonotype was detected a few times. A read error may produce the germline difference seen at one junction end. The rearrangement uses TRBV28 and TRBJ1-2; 8 bases match TRBD1. Per the germline V gene, CDR1 is MDHEN and CDR2 is SYDVKM. CDR3 size: 12 residues. CDR3 bases: TGTACCAGCATCAGGGGGCATCTTGGCTACACCTTC. Translation: CTSIRGHLGYTF.

The chain's CDR3 is CATSRVSFTDTQYF. The CDR3 DNA is TGTGCCACCAGCAGAGTGAGCTTCACAGATACGCAGTATTTT. The rearrangement joins TRBV15 to TRBJ2-3; D gene uncertain. Deletions cut 1 base from V and 2 bases from J, with 7 bases between. CDR1 and CDR2 from the germline V gene are LNHNV and YYDKDF (reference sequence). The CDR3 spans 14 residues.

This clonotype was observed many times. This chain joins TRBV6-1 and TRBJ2-3, with a tentative D call TRBD1 (6 bases). Per germline, CDR1 MNHNS and CDR2 SASEGT. This CDR3 is built from 12 residues. V lost 6 bases to trimming and J lost 6 bases, with 10 bases between them. The CDR3 DNA reads TGTGCCAGCAGAAGGGACACGGATACGCAGTATTTT. This translates into CASRRDTDTQYF.

This clonotype has ten or more counts. This rearrangement joins TRBV3-1 to TRBJ1-5, with D possibly matching TRBD1 (5 bases). The CDR3 extends over 15 amino acids. Germline loops: CDR1 LGHDT, CDR2 YNNKEL (reference sequence). Trimming removed 1 base at V and 3 bases at J, with 10 bases between. Here the CDR3 DNA reads TGTGCCAGCAGCCAAGGATGGGGGAACAATCAGCCCCAGCATTTT. It specifies CASSQGWGNNQPQHF. Looking up the rest from reference TRBV3-1 and TRBJ1-5 gives the full variable domain: DTAVSQTPKYLVTQMGNDKSIKCEQNLGHDTMYWYKQDSKKFLKIMFSYNNKELIINETVPNRFSPKSPDKAHLNLHINSLELGDSAVYFCASSQGWGNNQPQHFGDGTRLSIL.

The table lists this clonotype with many counts. This chain uses TRBV5-1 with TRBJ2-7; D is undetermined. The CDR3 runs 15 residues. Germline V CDR1 and CDR2: SGHRS, YFSETQ. Trimming pared 3 bases from V and 6 bases from J, leaving 19 bases between. The DNA for the CDR3 is TGCGCCAGCAGCTCCACAGTGTTGGGTCAATCCGAGCAGTACTTC. It translates to CASSSTVLGQSEQYF.

This clonotype was observed at least ten times. The chain uses TRBV28 and TRBJ2-5; no clear D gene. This CDR3 is built from 14 residues. Germline assignment: CDR1 MDHEN and CDR2 SYDVKM. The ends were cut back, 2 bases at V and 0 bases at J, with 7 bases in the middle. CDR3 amino acids: CASSLSRNQETQYF. The CDR3 DNA reads as TGTGCCAGCAGTTTAAGCAGGAACCAAGAGACCCAGTACTTC. The variable domain in full, with the rest retrieved from reference TRBV28 and TRBJ2-5, is DVKVTQSSRYLVKRTGEKVFLECVQDMDHENMFWYRQDPGLGLRLIYFSYDVKMKEKGDIPEGYSVSREKKERFSLILESASTNQTSMYLCASSLSRNQETQYFGPGTRLLVL.

Many counts were recorded for this clonotype. The chain employs TRBV3-1 and TRBJ2-7, with 7 bases matching TRBD2. The germline gives CDR1 LGHDT, CDR2 YNNKEL (reference sequence). The CDR3 length is 13 residues. After removal of 4 bases from V and 2 bases from J, the junction contained 2 bases not matched to a gene. This CDR3 reads CASSPAGTYEQYF. CDR3 sequence (DNA): TGTGCCAGCAGCCCAGCGGGGACCTACGAGCAGTACTTC.

This clonotype was seen at least ten times. The CDR3 DNA sequence: TGTGCCAGCAGTATTACAGGGAGATCCTACGAGCAGTACTTC. It encodes CASSITGRSYEQYF. This chain joins TRBV28 and TRBJ2-7; weak D call: TRBD1 (6 bases). Germline V CDR1 and CDR2: MDHEN, SYDVKM. The CDR3 has 14 residues. Trimming shortened V by 5 bases and J by 1 base, and 12 bases separated the two germline ends.

This clonotype was detected only a few times. The rearrangement joins TRBV9 to TRBJ1-5; 10 positions match TRBD1. Germline V gives CDR1 SGDLS, CDR2 YYNGEE. The CDR3 runs 16 residues. V shed 3 bases, J shed 0 bases, and the junction held 3 bases outside the gene matches. CDR3 loop: CASSEGTGDSNQPQHF. As DNA, the CDR3 is TGTGCCAGCAGCGAGGGGACAGGGGATAGCAATCAGCCCCAGCATTTT.

This chain joins TRBV4-3 and TRBJ2-3; D tentatively fits TRBD1 or TRBD2 (5 bases each). V lost 1 base and J 2 bases, leaving 7 bases between the germline ends. In germline, CDR1 is LGHNA, CDR2 YSLEER. This CDR3 comprises 14 residues. The DNA of the CDR3 is TGCGCCAGCAGCCAAGGGGGGTACACAGATACGCAGTATTTT. The encoded protein is CASSQGGYTDTQYF.